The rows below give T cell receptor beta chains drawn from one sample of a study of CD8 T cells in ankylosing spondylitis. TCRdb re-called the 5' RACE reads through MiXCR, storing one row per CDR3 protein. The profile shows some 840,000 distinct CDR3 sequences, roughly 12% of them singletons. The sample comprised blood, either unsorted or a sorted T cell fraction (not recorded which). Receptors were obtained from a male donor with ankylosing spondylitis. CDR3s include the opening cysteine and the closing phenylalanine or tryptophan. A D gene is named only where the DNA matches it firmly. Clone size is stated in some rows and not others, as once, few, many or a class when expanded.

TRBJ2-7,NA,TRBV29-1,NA,TGCAGCGTTCAATATCGGGGCTACGAGCAGTACTTC,CSVQYRGYEQYF
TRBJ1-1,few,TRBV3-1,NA,TGTGCCAGCAGCCCCTTTACGACTAACACTGAAGCTTTCTTT,CASSPFTTNTEAFF
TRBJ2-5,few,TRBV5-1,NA,TGCGCCAGCCAGGGGTCGGGTATGGAGACCCAGTACTTC,CASQGSGMETQYF
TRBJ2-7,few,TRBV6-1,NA,TGTGCCAGCAGCGGACTGAACTCCTACGAGCAGTACTTC,CASSGLNSYEQYF
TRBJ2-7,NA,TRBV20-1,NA,TGCAGTGCTAGAGATCAGCGGCTCTACGAGCAGTACTTC,CSARDQRLYEQYF
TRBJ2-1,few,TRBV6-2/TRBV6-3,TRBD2,TGTGCCAGCAGTTCAAGGACTAGCAACTACAATGAGCAGTTCTTC,CASSSRTSNYNEQFF
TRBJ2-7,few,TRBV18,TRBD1,TGTGCCAGCTCACCCGACAGGGGAGCGGACGAGCAGTACTTC,CASSPDRGADEQYF
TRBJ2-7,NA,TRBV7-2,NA,TGTGCCAGCAGCTTATATGGTCGGTCCTACGAGCAGTACTTC,CASSLYGRSYEQYF
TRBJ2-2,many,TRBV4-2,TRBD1,TGTGCCAGCAGCCATGACAGGGACACCGGGGAGCTGTTTTTT,CASSHDRDTGELFF
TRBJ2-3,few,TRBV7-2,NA,TGTGCCAGCAGCTTAGCACATTGGGGGGATACGCAGTATTTT,CASSLAHWGDTQYF
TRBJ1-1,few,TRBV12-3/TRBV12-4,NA,TGTGCCAGCAGTTTTGCGGCACCACGACCCATGAACACTGAAGCTTTCTTT,CASSFAAPRPMNTEAFF
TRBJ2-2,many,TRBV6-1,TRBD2,TGTGCCAGCAGGAGGACTAGCGGTAACACCGGGGAGCTGTTTTTT,CASRRTSGNTGELFF
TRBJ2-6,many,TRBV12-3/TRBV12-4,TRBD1,TGTGCCAGCAGTCACAGGGGTTCTGGGGCCAACGTCCTGACTTTC,CASSHRGSGANVLTF
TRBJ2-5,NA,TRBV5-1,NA,TGCGCCAGCAGCTGGGGGAATGGTGGTTGGGAGACCCAGTACTTC,CASSWGNGGWETQYF
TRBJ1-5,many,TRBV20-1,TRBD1,TGCAGTGTTAGAGGGGCAGGGGGGGGTCAGCCCCAGCATTTT,CSVRGAGGGQPQHF
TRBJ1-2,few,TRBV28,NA,TGTGCCAGCACCCCGGAGATTATGGACTATGGCTACACCTTC,CASTPEIMDYGYTF
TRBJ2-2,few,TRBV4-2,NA,TGTGCCAGCAGCCAATCCTGGGGACCGTCGAACACCGGGGAGCTGTTTTTT,CASSQSWGPSNTGELFF
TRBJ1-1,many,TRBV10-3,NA,TGTGCCATCAGTGTATCACAGGGTACTGAAGCTTTCTTT,CAISVSQGTEAFF
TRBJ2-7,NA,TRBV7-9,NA,TGTGCCAGCAGCCGACAATCGCCCGAGCAGTACTTC,CASSRQSPEQYF
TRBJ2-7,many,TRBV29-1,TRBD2,TGCAGCGCCATTAGCGGGATCCACTACGAGCAGTACTTC,CSAISGIHYEQYF
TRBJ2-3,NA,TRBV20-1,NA,TGCAGTGCTAGGCGCAAGGGTCCAGGATCCACCCGCACAGATACGCAGTATTTT,CSARRKGPGSTRTDTQYF
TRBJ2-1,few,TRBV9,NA,TGTGCCAGCAGCGTAGGATGGGGGAGCTCCTACAATGAGCAGTTCTTC,CASSVGWGSSYNEQFF
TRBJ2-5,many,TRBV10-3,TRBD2,TGTGCCATCAGTGTCGGGGGGAACGGGGAGACCCAGTACTTC,CAISVGGNGETQYF
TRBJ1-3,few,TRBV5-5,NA,TGTGCCAGCAGCCAAGCTGGGGGGATCTCTGGAAACACCATATATTTT,CASSQAGGISGNTIYF
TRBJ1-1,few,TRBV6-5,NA,TGTGCCAGCAGTTATCAGTTCTGGGGTTCGGACACTGAAGCTTTCTTT,CASSYQFWGSDTEAFF
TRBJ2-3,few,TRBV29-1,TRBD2,TGCAGCGGGAGCTCGGGGGACTACACAGATACGCAGTATTTT,CSGSSGDYTDTQYF
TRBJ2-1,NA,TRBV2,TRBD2,TGTGCCAGCTGGGGGAGGAGCGGGAGGGGCAATGAGCAGTTCTTC,CASWGRSGRGNEQFF
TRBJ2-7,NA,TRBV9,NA,TGTGCCAGCAGCGTAGTCCCAGCAGGCGAGCAGTACTTC,CASSVVPAGEQYF
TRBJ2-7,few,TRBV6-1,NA,TGTGCCAGCTCCCGTGGGGGCACAAACGAGCAGTACTTC,CASSRGGTNEQYF